These T cell receptor beta chains were read from a single sample in a study of blood T cell repertoires in COVID-19. The table came from immunoSEQ multiplex PCR; TCRdb's copy has only in-frame clones and leaves some out. The table has roughly 100,000 clones, around nine tenths seen once. The sequenced material came from peripheral blood. The source is a woman between 45 and 65 years old with COVID-19, enrolled during active disease. Both conserved end residues are part of each CDR3.

v_call	j_call	cdr3_aa
TRBV6-2/TRBV6-3	TRBJ1-6	CASSLDSSSYNSPLHF
TRBV4-2	TRBJ1-3	CASSQWTGSGNTIYF
TRBV29-1	TRBJ1-1	CSVRRANTEAFF
TRBV7-3	TRBJ1-1	CASSSTGGRTEAFF
TRBV7-2	TRBJ1-3	CASSFGQASGNTIYF
TRBV5-4	TRBJ2-1	CASSLEGTYREQFF
TRBV11-3	TRBJ1-1	CASSLTIGTGKIIEAFF
TRBV12-3/TRBV12-4	TRBJ1-2	CASSLNPGNGYTF
TRBV20-1	TRBJ2-5	CSASLAGGLQETQYF
TRBV13	TRBJ2-1	CASSLRLAGGPYNEQFF
TRBV7-9	TRBJ1-6	CASSLSGQYNSPLHF
TRBV5-1	TRBJ1-1	CASSHKTGSGATEAFF
TRBV5-1	TRBJ2-7	CASSLEGTGRYEQYF
TRBV19	TRBJ2-2	CASSKGERTGELFF
TRBV9	TRBJ2-1	CASSVEAGPYNEQFF
TRBV3-1/TRBV3-2	TRBJ2-1	CASSQEGFVQGRNEQFF
TRBV5-6	TRBJ2-5	CASSLDYTGGETQYF
TRBV15	TRBJ1-2	CATSRERGGSYGYTF
TRBV27	TRBJ1-1	CASSFEGAGLGTEAFF
TRBV7-2	TRBJ2-6	CASSFRTTGMAGANVLTF
TRBV30	TRBJ1-1	CAWSLRSLETEAFF
TRBV5-4	TRBJ1-2	CASSDDRFYGYTF
TRBV3-1/TRBV3-2	TRBJ2-5	CASKTSGQETQYF
TRBV19	TRBJ2-3	CASKNPGDSSTDTQYF
TRBV6-5	TRBJ1-4	CATPLGGANEKLFF
TRBV3-1/TRBV3-2	TRBJ1-5	CASSNNDARGNQPQHF
TRBV7-8	TRBJ1-6	CASSPDRFSYNSPLHF
TRBV28	TRBJ1-1	CASSLSNRVASF